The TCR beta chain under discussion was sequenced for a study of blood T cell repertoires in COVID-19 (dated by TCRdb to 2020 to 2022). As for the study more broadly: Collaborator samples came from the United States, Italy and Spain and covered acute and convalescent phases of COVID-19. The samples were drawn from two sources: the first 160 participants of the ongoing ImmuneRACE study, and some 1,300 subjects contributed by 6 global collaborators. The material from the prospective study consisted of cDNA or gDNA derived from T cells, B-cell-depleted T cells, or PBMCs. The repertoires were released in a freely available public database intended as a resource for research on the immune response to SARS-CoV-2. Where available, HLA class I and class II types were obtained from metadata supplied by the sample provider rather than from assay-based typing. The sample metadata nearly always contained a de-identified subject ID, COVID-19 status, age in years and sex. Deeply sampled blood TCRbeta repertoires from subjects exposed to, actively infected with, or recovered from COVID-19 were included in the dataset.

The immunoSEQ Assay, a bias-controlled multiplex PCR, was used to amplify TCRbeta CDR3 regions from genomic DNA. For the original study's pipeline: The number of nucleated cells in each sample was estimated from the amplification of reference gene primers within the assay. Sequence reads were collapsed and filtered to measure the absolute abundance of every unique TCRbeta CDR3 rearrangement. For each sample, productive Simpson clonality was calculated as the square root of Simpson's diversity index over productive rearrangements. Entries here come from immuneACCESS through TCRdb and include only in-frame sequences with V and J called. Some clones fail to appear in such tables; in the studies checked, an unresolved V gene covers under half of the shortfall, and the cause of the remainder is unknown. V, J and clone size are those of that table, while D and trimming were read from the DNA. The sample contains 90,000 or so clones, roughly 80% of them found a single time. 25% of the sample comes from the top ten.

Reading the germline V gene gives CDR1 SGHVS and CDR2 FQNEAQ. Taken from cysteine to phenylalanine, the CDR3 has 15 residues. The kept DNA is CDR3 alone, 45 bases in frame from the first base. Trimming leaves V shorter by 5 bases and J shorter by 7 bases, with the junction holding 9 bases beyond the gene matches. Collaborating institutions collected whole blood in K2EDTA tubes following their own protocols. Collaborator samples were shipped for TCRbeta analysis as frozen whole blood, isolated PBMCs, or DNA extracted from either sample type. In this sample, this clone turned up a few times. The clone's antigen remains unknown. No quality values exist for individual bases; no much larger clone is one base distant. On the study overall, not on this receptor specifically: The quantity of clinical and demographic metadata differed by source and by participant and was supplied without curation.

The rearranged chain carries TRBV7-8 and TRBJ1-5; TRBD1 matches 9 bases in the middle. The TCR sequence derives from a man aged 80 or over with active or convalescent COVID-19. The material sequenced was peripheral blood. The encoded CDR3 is CASSLHRGPSQPQHF. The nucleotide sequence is TGTGCCAGCAGCCTACACAGGGGGCCTAGCCAGCCCCAGCATTTT.